The entry that follows covers one TCR beta chain sequence. Antigen specificity is unknown. Germline CDR1 reads DFQATT; CDR2 reads SNEGSKA (reference sequence). The CDR3 runs to 15 residues. V lost 0 bases to trimming and J lost 10 bases; unmatched junction nucleotides: 12. The data were taken from a study of T cells after yellow fever vaccination. The wider study: Preparing low-cell-number fractions relied on SMART-Seq v4 Ultra Low Input. Study outcomes and limitations: After the booster, 96% of CD4 and more than 85% of CD8 primary-response clones were re-detected. Abundant clonotypes (contaminants from the bulk population) could be present in FACS-sorted repertoires.

5'RACE template switching generated TCR cDNA, adding a universal primer site and UMIs. From the 5' RACE reads, TCRdb called clonotypes with MiXCR, one entry per CDR3 protein. This table holds about 300,000 distinct CDR3 sequences, approximately 8% found once. V and J are TRBV20-1 and TRBJ2-3; TRBD2 agrees at 8 bases. This specimen was CD4+ T cells sorted from PBMCs, taken 5 days after the yellow fever booster vaccination. The clonotype comes from a man younger than 35 who received the YFV17D yellow fever vaccine. The CDR3, as DNA: TGCAGTGCTAGAGATCCGGAGCGGGGGTCTTATGCGCAGTATTTT. Its protein is CSARDPERGSYAQYF.